Each of the 19 T cell receptor beta chains below was sequenced from the same sample in a study of CDR3 diversity in severe acne. TCRdb redid the calling of the PCR reads with MiXCR, one entry per CDR3 protein. The table records under 95,000 distinct CDR3 sequences, about half of them present only once. Sequencing was performed on blood. The receptor set was obtained from a male donor in good health, serving as a control.

The V gene is TRBV25-1, the J gene TRBJ2-1; 14 bases line up with TRBD2. Germline-derived CDR1 and CDR2 are MGHDK and SYGVNS. V lost 3 bases, J lost 12 bases, and 10 bases stayed unmatched. CDR3 length equals 16 residues. This chain's CDR3 is CASSDSGTSGSGGQFF. Here the CDR3 DNA reads TGTGCCAGCAGTGACTCCGGGACTAGCGGGAGTGGTGGGCAGTTCTTC.

The chain couples TRBV9 to TRBJ2-7; D ambiguous. This CDR3 contains 14 residues. Trimming pared 0 bases from V and 2 bases from J, leaving 9 bases between. Germline-derived CDR1 and CDR2 are SGDLS and YYNGEE. CDR3 nucleotides: TGTGCCAGCAGCGTAGGGTACAGTACCTACGAGCAGTACTTC. Encoded protein: CASSVGYSTYEQYF. The full variable domain, with the rest looked up from reference TRBV9 and TRBJ2-7, is DSGVTQTPKHLITATGQRVTLRCSPRSGDLSVYWYQQSLDQGLQFLIQYYNGEERAKGNILERFSAQQFPDLHSELNLSSLELGDSALYFCASSVGYSTYEQYFGPGTRLTVT.

The chain has TRBV29-1 and TRBJ2-6, with D perhaps TRBD2 (6 bases). The germline V gene has CDR1 SQVTM and CDR2 ANQGSEA. The CDR3 has 16 residues. The CDR3 region has the DNA TGCAGTTACCGAGGGGAGGCCTCCTCTGGGGCCAACGTCCTGACTTTC. Protein: CSYRGEASSGANVLTF.

The chain's CDR3 is CASTKQGTYEQYF. The DNA of the CDR3 is TGTGCCAGCACCAAACAGGGAACCTACGAGCAGTACTTC. The chain has TRBV27 and TRBJ2-7; TRBD1 is a possible D gene (6 bases). The CDR3 loop spans 13 amino acids. The V and J ends lost 7 bases and 2 bases respectively, with 12 bases between them. Germline CDR1 is MNHEY and CDR2 is SMNVEV (reference sequence).

The chain recombines TRBV12-3 or TRBV12-4 with TRBJ1-5, with D possibly TRBD1 on 5 matching bases. V was cut by 6 bases and J by 6 bases, with 18 bases left in between. The CDR3 runs 15 residues. This CDR3 reads CASRPSTEGSQPQHF. The CDR3 coding sequence is TGTGCCAGCAGACCTTCGACCGAGGGGAGTCAGCCCCAGCATTTT.

The chain has TRBV7-2 and TRBJ2-5; D might be TRBD2 (7 bases). V lost 5 bases to trimming and J lost 5 bases, with 15 bases between them. Germline V gene lookup returns CDR1 SGHTA and CDR2 FQGNSA. This CDR3 spans 14 amino acids. The DNA for the CDR3 is TGTGCCAGCAGCGAGGGGGGGGGCCTCGAGACCCAGTACTTC. It codes for CASSEGGGLETQYF.

Points on this clonotype: A junction boundary mismatches the germline segment, possibly from a read error. V and J are TRBV2 and TRBJ2-7; 10 positions match TRBD1. This CDR3 is built from 15 residues. Looked up from germline, CDR1 is SNHLY and CDR2 is FYNNEI. CDR3 sequence (DNA): TGTGCCATCAGTGAGTCCCGGGACAGGGGCAACGAGCAGTACTTC. Translation: CAISESRDRGNEQYF.

CDR3 DNA: TGCAGTGCTAGTGGTCGACTAGCGGGAGGGCCGGCGGATGAGCAGTTCTTC. Protein: CSASGRLAGGPADEQFF. This chain connects TRBV20-1 to TRBJ2-1, with TRBD2 matching 14 bases. The germline V gene encodes CDR1 DFQATT and CDR2 SNEGSKA (reference sequence). V was clipped by 3 bases and J by 8 bases; unmatched bases: 12. The CDR3 has 17 amino acids.

The chain joins TRBV11-1 to TRBJ1-1, with a tentative D call TRBD1 (6 bases). The CDR3 consists of 16 residues. Germline V gene data show CDR1 as SGHAT and CDR2 as FQDESV (reference sequence). The V gene lost 1 base and the J gene lost 0 bases, with 12 bases spanning the gap. The CDR3: CASSLGRGYLNTEAFF. CDR3 nucleotides: TGTGCCAGCAGCTTAGGCAGGGGATACTTGAACACTGAAGCTTTCTTT. The complete variable domain, with remaining parts taken from reference TRBV11-1 and TRBJ1-1, reads EAEVAQSPRYKITEKSQAVAFWCDPISGHATLYWYRQILGQGPELLVQFQDESVVDDSQLPKDRFSAERLKGVDSTLKIQPAELGDSAMYLCASSLGRGYLNTEAFFGQGTRLTVV.

The chain links TRBV11-2 to TRBJ2-5, with D unclear. The V gene's germline CDR1 is SGHAT and CDR2 FQNNGV. V dropped 0 bases and J dropped 1 base, with 6 bases sitting between them. The CDR3 has 14 residues. CDR3 sequence reads: CASSLDLSQETQYF. CDR3 coding DNA: TGTGCCAGCAGCTTAGATCTGAGCCAAGAGACCCAGTACTTC.

This clonotype was counted between two and nine times. The chain is built from TRBV7-6 and TRBJ2-7; D is possibly TRBD2 (6 bases). The germline V and J ends were trimmed by 6 bases and 0 bases, with 15 bases remaining between them. The CDR3 consists of 15 residues. Germline lookup yields CDR1 SGHVS and CDR2 FNYEAQ. The chain's CDR3 is CASSPGGAGSYEQYF. In DNA, the CDR3 is TGTGCCAGCAGTCCCGGGGGAGCGGGCTCCTACGAGCAGTACTTC.

This clonotype has only a few counts. This chain links TRBV5-5 with TRBJ1-2; possibly TRBD1 for D (6 bases). The V and J ends lost 4 bases and 4 bases respectively, with 14 bases between them. CDR1 and CDR2 from the germline V gene are SGHKS and YYEKEE (reference sequence). This CDR3 contains 14 residues. CDR3 sequence (DNA): TGTGCCAGCAGCAGCCAGACAGGACCCTATGGCTACACCTTC. Amino acids: CASSSQTGPYGYTF.

This chain links TRBV28 with TRBJ1-2; D might be TRBD1 (6 bases). Germline loops: CDR1 MDHEN, CDR2 SYDVKM. This CDR3 comprises 15 residues. V was clipped by 5 bases and J by 4 bases, with 17 bases between them. The CDR3: CASSLLVGRGYGYTF. In DNA, the CDR3 is TGTGCCAGCAGTCTCCTCGTGGGCAGGGGCTATGGCTACACCTTC.

This chain joins TRBV20-1 and TRBJ2-7; D might be TRBD2 (5 bases). The CDR3 runs to 15 residues. Germline V gene sequence: CDR1 DFQATT, CDR2 SNEGSKA (reference sequence). Trimming removed 7 bases at V and 4 bases at J, with 23 bases between. CDR3 residues: CSVNDLGVPGYEQYF. Here the CDR3 DNA reads TGCAGTGTAAACGATCTGGGTGTCCCGGGGTACGAGCAGTACTTC.

The rearrangement links TRBV11-3 to TRBJ2-2, with 10 positions matching TRBD2. The CDR3 contains 16 residues. The J segment lost 0 bases and the V segment lost 6 bases, leaving 4 bases of the junction unmatched. Germline V gene sequence: CDR1 SGHNT, CDR2 YENEEA. The DNA of the CDR3 is TGTGCCAGCAGGACCCTAGCGGGGGCGAACACCGGGGAGCTGTTTTTT. Translating it yields CASRTLAGANTGELFF.

The chain is built from TRBV7-8 and TRBJ1-2, with TRBD1 identical over 7 bases. The germline V gene encodes CDR1 SGHVS and CDR2 FQNEAQ. The CDR3 loop spans 14 amino acids. V shed 2 bases and J 4 bases; nucleotides not matched to a gene: 4. This chain's CDR3 is CASSLQGVIYGYTF. CDR3 DNA: TGTGCCAGCAGCTTACAGGGGGTTATCTATGGCTACACCTTC.

In this sample, this clonotype turned up once. J is TRBJ1-2 and V is TRBV5-4, with 9 bases aligning to TRBD1. The ends lost 2 bases at V and 8 bases at J; junction bases unmatched: 7. There are 14 residues in the CDR3. Germline V gene lookup returns CDR1 SGHNT and CDR2 YYREEE (reference sequence). In DNA form, the CDR3 reads TGTGCCAGCAGCTTAGAACAGGGGGCTAGGGGCTACACCTTC. This sequence encodes CASSLEQGARGYTF.

This clonotype was counted a few times. CDR3 protein: CASSLVRGSGYGYTF. The CDR3 region has the DNA TGTGCCAGCAGCTTAGTAAGGGGATCGGGCTATGGCTACACCTTC. The chain employs TRBV11-2 and TRBJ1-2; D possibly corresponds to TRBD1 (5 bases). This CDR3 spans 15 amino acids. Germline lookup yields CDR1 SGHAT and CDR2 FQNNGV. V was cut by 1 base and J by 4 bases, with 13 bases left in between.

This clonotype came up many times. Here the CDR3 omits its conserved ending phenylalanine or tryptophan, so a read error is the likely source. The chain combines TRBV10-2 with TRBJ2-7; 7 bases agree with TRBD2. CDR1 and CDR2 from the germline V gene are WSHSY and SAAADI. This CDR3 is built from 15 residues. V trimming: 2 bases; J trimming: 3 bases; junction bases outside the gene matches: 7. CDR3 in amino acids: CASSEPGGKDYEQYL. The CDR3 nucleotides are TGCGCCAGCAGTGAGCCCGGGGGGAAAGACTACGAGCAGTACCTC.